Below, 18 T cell receptor beta chains from the same sample are listed, as sequenced in a study of blood T cell repertoires in COVID-19. Repertoires were generated with immunoSEQ multiplex PCR, while TCRdb's copy carries only in-frame clones and drops some. The sample lists tens of thousands of clones; around nine tenths were seen once. Sample: peripheral blood. The receptors were gathered from a human donor with active COVID-19. The donor label of this sample is uncertain.

This chain joins TRBV2 and TRBJ1-5; 9 bases line up with TRBD1. The V and J ends lost 6 bases and 1 base, in that order; junction bases with no gene match: 7. The CDR3 totals 16 residues. Germline V gene sequence: CDR1 SNHLY, CDR2 FYNNEI. CDR3 region: CASRKGQGPSNQPQHF. The CDR3 DNA is TGTGCCAGCAGGAAGGGACAGGGTCCAAGCAATCAGCCCCAGCATTTT.

This clone was seen more than once but under ten times. This chain connects TRBV4-2 to TRBJ2-3; 9 positions agree with TRBD2. CDR1 LGHNA and CDR2 YNFKEQ come from the germline V gene. The CDR3 contains 14 residues. V gave up 3 bases and J gave up 4 bases; unmatched junction bases: 2. CDR3 in amino acids: CASSQGTSPDTQYF. CDR3 DNA: TGTGCCAGCAGCCAGGGGACTAGCCCAGATACGCAGTATTTT.

This sequence joins TRBV29-1 and TRBJ2-3, with D maybe TRBD1 (6 bases). V shed 3 bases and J shed 2 bases, with 12 bases lying between them. Germline assignment: CDR1 SQVTM and CDR2 ANQGSEA. The CDR3 sequence is 14 residues long. The CDR3 nucleotides are TGCAGCGTTGACCCAGGGGTTACCACAGATACGCAGTATTTT. Translation gives CSVDPGVTTDTQYF.

The rearrangement links TRBV21-1 to TRBJ2-7; the D segment call TRBD2 is taken from the table without a DNA check. TRBV21-1 is designated a pseudogene. The CDR3 has 16 residues. The CDR3 coding sequence is TGTGCCAGGAAGATTGTATGGGGGGTTTATCCCTACGAGCAGTACTTC. Translation: CARKIVWGVYPYEQYF.

The V and J genes are TRBV27 and TRBJ2-5, with TRBD1 matching over 8 bases. V lost 4 bases to trimming and J lost 3 bases; unmatched junction nucleotides: 4. CDR3 size: 14 residues. Germline CDR1 is MNHEY and CDR2 is SMNVEV (reference sequence). CDR3 sequence reads: CASSSRQGKETQYF. For the CDR3, the DNA is TGTGCCAGCAGTTCGAGACAGGGGAAAGAGACCCAGTACTTC.

This chain connects TRBV7-9 to TRBJ1-4; 8 bases are a match to TRBD1. Germline trimming cut 8 bases from V and 5 bases from J; bases unmatched to any gene: 10. The germline gives CDR1 SEHNR, CDR2 FQNEAQ (reference sequence). This CDR3 comprises 15 residues. In DNA form, the CDR3 reads TGTGCCAGCGTCAAGGACAGGGCAAGGAATGAAAAACTGTTTTTT. Translation: CASVKDRARNEKLFF.

The chain has TRBV10-1 and TRBJ2-1, with 12 bases matching TRBD2. The CDR3 runs to 13 residues. V was pared by 3 bases and J by 10 bases, with 1 base of the junction left unmatched. CDR1 and CDR2 from the germline V gene are WNHNN and SYGVQD (reference sequence). The chain's CDR3 is CASSEGLAGEQFF. The CDR3 bases are TGCGCCAGCAGTGAAGGACTAGCGGGAGAGCAGTTCTTC.

CDR3 DNA sequence: TGTGCCAGCAGCCGTGCGGGGGTGGATGGCTACACCTTC. It encodes CASSRAGVDGYTF. V gene TRBV3-1 (or the pseudogene TRBV3-2) combines with J gene TRBJ1-2, with TRBD1 as a possible D gene (5 bases). CDR3 length: 13 amino acids. Trimming removed 4 bases from V and 6 bases from J, with 12 bases in between. Germline assignment: CDR1 LGHDT and CDR2 YNNKEL (reference sequence).

The V call is TRBV7-2, the J call TRBJ2-5, with D maybe TRBD1 (5 bases). Germline loops: CDR1 SGHTA, CDR2 FQGNSA. V lost 2 bases, J lost 4 bases, and 23 bases lay in between. The CDR3 runs 18 residues. CDR3 sequence reads: CASSLRRSGRAGGETQYF. The CDR3 bases are TGTGCCAGCAGCTTAAGGCGGTCGGGCAGGGCCGGTGGAGAGACCCAGTACTTC.

J is TRBJ2-7 and V is TRBV4-2; TRBD1 aligns across 8 bases. V lost 7 bases to trimming and J lost 3 bases; unmatched junction nucleotides: 2. Germline CDR1 is LGHNA and CDR2 is YNFKEQ. This CDR3 is 12 amino acids long. CDR3 in DNA: TGTGCCAGCAACGACAGGGGCTACGAGCAGTACTTC. Encoded protein: CASNDRGYEQYF.

V is TRBV5-1 and J is TRBJ2-7; tentatively, D is TRBD2 (5 bases). Germline V CDR1 and CDR2: SGHRS, YFSETQ. V lost 0 bases and J lost 6, with 13 bases in between. This CDR3 has 14 residues. CDR3 protein: CASSLVLGSGEQYF. The CDR3 nucleotides read TGCGCCAGCAGCTTGGTATTGGGGAGCGGCGAGCAGTACTTC. Complete variable domain (other parts from reference TRBV5-1 and TRBJ2-7): KAGVTQTPRYLIKTRGQQVTLSCSPISGHRSVSWYQQTPGQGLQFLFEYFSETQRNKGNFPGRFSGRQFSNSRSEMNVSTLELGDSALYLCASSLVLGSGEQYFGPGTRLTVT.

With respect to this clone: One end of the junction varies from germline; a read error may be responsible. The chain couples TRBV6-5 to TRBJ1-1; D call uncertain. The length of the CDR3 is 13 residues. The germline gives CDR1 MNHEY, CDR2 SVGAGI. The CDR3 reads CASTREAGSVPRF. The CDR3 nucleotides are TGTGCCAGCACCAGAGAAGCAGGTTCGGTTCCTCGGTTT.

The chain is built from TRBV2 and TRBJ1-1, with D perhaps matching TRBD1 (6 bases). V shed 10 bases and J shed 1 base, with 13 bases lying between them. The CDR3 runs 13 residues. Germline V CDR1 and CDR2: SNHLY, FYNNEI. In DNA form, the CDR3 reads TGTGCCAACTTGGGACATTGGAACACTGAAGCTTTCTTT. Its translation: CANLGHWNTEAFF. The complete variable domain, with remaining parts taken from reference TRBV2 and TRBJ1-1, reads EPEVTQTPSHQVTQMGQEVILRCVPISNHLYFYWYRQILGQKVEFLVSFYNNEISEKSEIFDDQFSVERPDGSNFTLKIRSTKLEDSAMYFCANLGHWNTEAFFGQGTRLTVV.

This clone was recorded a few times. This chain links TRBV7-6 with TRBJ2-1, with 8 bases fitting TRBD2. V dropped 1 base and J dropped 2; count of bases not matched to a gene: 4. Germline V CDR1 and CDR2: SGHVS, FNYEAQ. This CDR3 contains 16 residues. CDR3 DNA sequence: TGTGCCAGCAGCTTAGGGGGACTAGGGACCTACAATGAGCAGTTCTTC. Translating it yields CASSLGGLGTYNEQFF.

CDR3 in DNA: TGTGCCAGCCGAGCAGCAGCGGCTGCTGAGCAGTTCTTC. Its translation: CASRAAAAAEQFF. The chain recombines TRBV7-3 with TRBJ2-1, with D maybe TRBD2 (5 bases). The CDR3 has 13 residues. Germline V CDR1 and CDR2: SGHTA, FQGTGA. V dropped 8 bases and J dropped 9 bases, with 17 bases sitting between them.

V is TRBV3-1 (or the pseudogene TRBV3-2) and J is TRBJ1-5, with a weak D call TRBD1 (5 bases). The CDR3 consists of 13 residues. V was clipped by 3 bases and J by 6 bases, with 9 bases between them. Germline V gene sequence: CDR1 LGHDT, CDR2 YNNKEL (reference sequence). The CDR3 spells CASSQKQGQPQHF. In nucleotides, the CDR3 is TGTGCCAGCAGCCAGAAGCAGGGTCAGCCCCAGCATTTT.

V is TRBV7-3 and J is TRBJ1-1; 7 bases agree with TRBD1. The CDR3 spans 13 residues. The V and J ends lost 5 bases and 4 bases, in that order; junction bases with no gene match: 4. Germline lookup yields CDR1 SGHTA and CDR2 FQGTGA. The CDR3 DNA follows: TGTGCCAGCAGCATGGAGGGGGCCACTGAAGCTTTCTTT. Translated, it gives CASSMEGATEAFF. The complete variable domain, with remaining parts taken from reference TRBV7-3 and TRBJ1-1, reads GAGVSQTPSNKVTEKGKYVELRCDPISGHTALYWYRQSLGQGPEFLIYFQGTGAADDSGLPNDRFFAVRPEGSVSTLKIQRTERGDSAVYLCASSMEGATEAFFGQGTRLTVV.

The rearrangement links TRBV3-1 (or the pseudogene TRBV3-2) to TRBJ2-7; a possible D gene is TRBD1 (6 bases). The CDR3 length is 16 residues. Germline CDR1 and CDR2: LGHDT and YNNKEL (reference sequence). The V end was cut by 4 bases, the J end by 1 base, with 17 bases between. The chain's CDR3 is CASSPQRQALSYEQYF. CDR3 DNA sequence: TGTGCCAGCAGCCCCCAGAGACAGGCCCTTTCCTACGAGCAGTACTTC.